Reported below is one T cell receptor (beta chain). The sample belongs to a study of T cell responses to AZD1222 COVID-19 vaccine. Germline CDR1 is MNHNY and CDR2 is SVGAGI (reference sequence). V lost 6 bases, J lost 2 bases, and 14 bases lay in between. This CDR3 comprises 15 residues. Generated by immunoSEQ multiplex PCR, the TCRdb table keeps only in-frame clones and is missing some. The table shows 86,000 or so clones, with about 89% occurring only once. This TCR came from an adult who received the AZD1222 COVID-19 vaccine. The starting material was peripheral blood, obtained 28 days after the second AZD1222 dose. This chain joins TRBV6-6 and TRBJ1-5; maybe TRBD1 (5 bases). The CDR3 region is CASSLAGVGNQPQHF. Written as DNA, the CDR3 is TGTGCCAGCAGCCTGGCGGGGGTCGGCAATCAGCCCCAGCATTTT.